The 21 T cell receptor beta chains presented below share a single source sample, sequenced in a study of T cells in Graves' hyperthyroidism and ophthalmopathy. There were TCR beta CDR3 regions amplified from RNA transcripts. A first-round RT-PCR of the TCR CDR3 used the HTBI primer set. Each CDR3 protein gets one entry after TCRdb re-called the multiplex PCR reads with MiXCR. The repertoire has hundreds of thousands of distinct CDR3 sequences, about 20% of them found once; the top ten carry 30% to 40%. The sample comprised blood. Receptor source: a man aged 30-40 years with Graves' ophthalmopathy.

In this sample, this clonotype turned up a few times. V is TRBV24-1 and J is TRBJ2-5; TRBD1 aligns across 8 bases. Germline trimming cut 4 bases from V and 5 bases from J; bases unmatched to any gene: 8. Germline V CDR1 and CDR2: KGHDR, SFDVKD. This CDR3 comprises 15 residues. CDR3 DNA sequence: TGTGCCACCAGTGACTTCGGACAGGGCGGCGAGACCCAGTACTTC. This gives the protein CATSDFGQGGETQYF.

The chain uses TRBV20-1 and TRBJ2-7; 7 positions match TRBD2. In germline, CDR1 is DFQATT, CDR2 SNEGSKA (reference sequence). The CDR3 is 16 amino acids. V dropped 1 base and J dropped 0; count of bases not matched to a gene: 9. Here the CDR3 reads CSARGVGTISSYEQYF. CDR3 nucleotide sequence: TGCAGTGCTAGAGGGGTCGGGACTATTAGCTCCTACGAGCAGTACTTC.

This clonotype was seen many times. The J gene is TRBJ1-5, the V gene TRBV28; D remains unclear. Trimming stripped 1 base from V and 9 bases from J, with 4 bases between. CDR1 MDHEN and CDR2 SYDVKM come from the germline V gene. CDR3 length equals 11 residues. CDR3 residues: CASSLSTPQHF. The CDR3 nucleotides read TGTGCCAGCAGTTTATCCACGCCCCAGCATTTT.

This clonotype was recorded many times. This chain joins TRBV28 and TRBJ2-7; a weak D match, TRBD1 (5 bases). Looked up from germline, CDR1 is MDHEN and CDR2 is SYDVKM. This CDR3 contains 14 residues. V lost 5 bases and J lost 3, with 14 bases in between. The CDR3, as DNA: TGTGCCAGCAGTGGGGTGGGAAGGGGCTACGAGCAGTACTTC. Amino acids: CASSGVGRGYEQYF. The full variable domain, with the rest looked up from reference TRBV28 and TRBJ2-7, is DVKVTQSSRYLVKRTGEKVFLECVQDMDHENMFWYRQDPGLGLRLIYFSYDVKMKEKGDIPEGYSVSREKKERFSLILESASTNQTSMYLCASSGVGRGYEQYFGPGTRLTVT.

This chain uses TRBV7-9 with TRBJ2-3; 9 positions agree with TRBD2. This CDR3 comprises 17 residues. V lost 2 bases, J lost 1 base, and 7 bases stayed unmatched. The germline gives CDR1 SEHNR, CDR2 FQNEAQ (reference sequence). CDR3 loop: CASSLMGLASGTDTQYF. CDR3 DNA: TGTGCCAGCAGCTTAATGGGACTAGCTAGCGGCACAGATACGCAGTATTTT.

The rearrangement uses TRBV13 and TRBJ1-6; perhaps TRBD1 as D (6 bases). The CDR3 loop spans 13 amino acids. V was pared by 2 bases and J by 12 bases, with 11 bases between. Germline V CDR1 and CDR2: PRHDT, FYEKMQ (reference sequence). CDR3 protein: CASSLIGGLPLHF. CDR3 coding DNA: TGTGCCAGCAGCTTAATAGGGGGTTTACCCCTCCACTTT.

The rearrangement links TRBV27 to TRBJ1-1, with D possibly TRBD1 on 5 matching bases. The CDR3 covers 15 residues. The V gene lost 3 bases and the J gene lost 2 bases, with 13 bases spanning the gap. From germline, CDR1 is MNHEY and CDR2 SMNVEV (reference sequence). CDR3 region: CASSFSPGGNTEAFF. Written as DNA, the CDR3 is TGTGCCAGCAGTTTCTCTCCTGGGGGTAACACTGAAGCTTTCTTT.

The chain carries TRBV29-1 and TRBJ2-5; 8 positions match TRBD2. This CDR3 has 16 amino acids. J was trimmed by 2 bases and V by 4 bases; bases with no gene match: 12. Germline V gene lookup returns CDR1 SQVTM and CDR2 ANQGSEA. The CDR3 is CSVGKRPGGGQETQYF. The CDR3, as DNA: TGCAGCGTTGGGAAAAGACCGGGGGGGGGGCAAGAGACCCAGTACTTC.

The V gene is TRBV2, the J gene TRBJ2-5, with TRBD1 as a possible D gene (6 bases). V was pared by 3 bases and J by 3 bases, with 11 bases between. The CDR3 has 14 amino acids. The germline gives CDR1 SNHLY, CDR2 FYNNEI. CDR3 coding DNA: TGTGCCAGCAGTGATCAAGGGGGTGAAGAGACCCAGTACTTC. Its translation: CASSDQGGEETQYF.

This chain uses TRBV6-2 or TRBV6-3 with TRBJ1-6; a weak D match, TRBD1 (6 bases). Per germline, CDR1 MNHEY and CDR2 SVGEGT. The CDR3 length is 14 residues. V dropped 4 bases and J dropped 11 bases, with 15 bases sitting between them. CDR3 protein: CASSFLGASAPLHF. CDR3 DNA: TGTGCCAGCAGTTTTCTGGGGGCATCAGCACCCCTCCACTTT.

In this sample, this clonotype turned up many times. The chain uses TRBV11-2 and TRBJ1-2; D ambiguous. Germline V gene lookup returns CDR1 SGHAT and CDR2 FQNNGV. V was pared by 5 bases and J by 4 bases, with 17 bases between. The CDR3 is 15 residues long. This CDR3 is CASSLGSMVGYGYTF. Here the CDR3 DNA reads TGTGCCAGCAGCCTAGGGAGCATGGTGGGCTATGGCTACACCTTC.

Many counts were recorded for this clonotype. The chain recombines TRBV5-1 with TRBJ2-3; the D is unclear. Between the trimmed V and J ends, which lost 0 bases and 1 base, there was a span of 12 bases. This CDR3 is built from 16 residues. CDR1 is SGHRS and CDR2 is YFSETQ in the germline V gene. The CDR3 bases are TGCGCCAGCAGCTTGGTTCCCCAGGATGGCACAGATACGCAGTATTTT. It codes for CASSLVPQDGTDTQYF.

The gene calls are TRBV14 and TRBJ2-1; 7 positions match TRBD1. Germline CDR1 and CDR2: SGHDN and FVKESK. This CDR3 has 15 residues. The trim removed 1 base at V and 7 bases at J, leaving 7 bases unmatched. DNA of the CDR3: TGTGCCAGCAGCCAAGTGGAGACAGGGTTGAATGAGCAGTTCTTC. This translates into CASSQVETGLNEQFF.

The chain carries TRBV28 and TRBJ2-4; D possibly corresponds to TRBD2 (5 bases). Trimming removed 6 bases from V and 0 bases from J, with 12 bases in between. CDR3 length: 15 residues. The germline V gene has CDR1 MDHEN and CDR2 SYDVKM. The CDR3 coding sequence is TGTGCCAGCAGCGCGGGTTTGGGAGCCAAAAACATTCAGTACTTC. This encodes CASSAGLGAKNIQYF.

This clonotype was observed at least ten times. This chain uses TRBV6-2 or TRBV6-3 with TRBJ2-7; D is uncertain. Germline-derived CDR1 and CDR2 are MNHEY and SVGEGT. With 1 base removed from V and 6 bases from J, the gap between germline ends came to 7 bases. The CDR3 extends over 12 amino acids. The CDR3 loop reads CASSYLGTEQYF. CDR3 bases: TGTGCCAGCAGTTACTTGGGAACCGAGCAGTACTTC.

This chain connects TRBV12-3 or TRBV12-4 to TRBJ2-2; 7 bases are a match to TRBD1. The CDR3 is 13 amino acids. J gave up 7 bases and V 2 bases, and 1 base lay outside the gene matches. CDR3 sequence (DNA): TGTGCCAGCAGTTTACGGACAGGCGGGGAGCTGTTTTTT. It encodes CASSLRTGGELFF.

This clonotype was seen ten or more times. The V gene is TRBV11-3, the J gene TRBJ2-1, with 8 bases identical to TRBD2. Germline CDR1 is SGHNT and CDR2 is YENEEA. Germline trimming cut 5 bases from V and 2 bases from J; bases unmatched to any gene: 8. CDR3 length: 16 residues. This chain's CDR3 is CASSTYSGTPYNEQFF. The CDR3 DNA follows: TGTGCCAGCAGCACCTATAGCGGGACCCCCTACAATGAGCAGTTCTTC.

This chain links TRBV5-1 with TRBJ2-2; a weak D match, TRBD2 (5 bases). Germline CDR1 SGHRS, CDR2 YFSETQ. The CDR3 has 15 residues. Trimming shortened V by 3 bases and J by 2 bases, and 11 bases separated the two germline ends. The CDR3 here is CASSSETGNTGELFF. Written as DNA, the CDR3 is TGCGCCAGCAGCTCGGAGACGGGAAACACCGGGGAGCTGTTTTTT.

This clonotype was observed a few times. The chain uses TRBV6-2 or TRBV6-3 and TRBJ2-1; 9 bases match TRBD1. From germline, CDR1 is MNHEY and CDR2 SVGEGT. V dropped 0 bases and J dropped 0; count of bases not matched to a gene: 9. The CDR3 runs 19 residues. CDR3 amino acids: CASSYSSGQGAYSYNEQFF. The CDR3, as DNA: TGTGCCAGCAGTTACTCGTCGGGACAGGGCGCTTACTCCTACAATGAGCAGTTCTTC.

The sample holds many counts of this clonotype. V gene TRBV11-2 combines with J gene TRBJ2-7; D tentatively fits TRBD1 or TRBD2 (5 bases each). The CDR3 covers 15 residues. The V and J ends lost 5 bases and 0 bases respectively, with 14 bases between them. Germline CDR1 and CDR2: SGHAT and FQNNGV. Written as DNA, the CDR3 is TGTGCCAGCAGCCCCCGGGACGGTCTCTCCTACGAGCAGTACTTC. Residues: CASSPRDGLSYEQYF.

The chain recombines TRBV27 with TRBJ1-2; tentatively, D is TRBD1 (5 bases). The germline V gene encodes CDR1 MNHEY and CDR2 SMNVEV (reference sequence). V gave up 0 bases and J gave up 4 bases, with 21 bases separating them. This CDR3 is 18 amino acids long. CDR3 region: CASSLSAGGGWKGYGYTF. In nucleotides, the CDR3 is TGTGCCAGCAGTTTATCGGCCGGGGGGGGGTGGAAAGGCTATGGCTACACCTTC.